This record covers a single TCR beta chain. No antigen is known for it. No much larger clone is present one base from it, and per-base qualities are unavailable. This entry is derived from a study of blood T cell repertoires in COVID-19 (dated by TCRdb to the early 2020s). As for the study more broadly: The collaborator samples originated in the United States, Italy and Spain and spanned the acute and convalescent phases of COVID-19. Samples were obtained from the ongoing ImmuneRACE study (first 160 participants) and from 1,254 subjects provided by 6 global collaborators. The repertoires were made available in a free public database intended to serve as a resource for research on the immune response to SARS-CoV-2. Where available, HLA class I and class II types were obtained from metadata supplied by the sample provider rather than from assay-based typing. Subjects who had been exposed to COVID-19, were actively infected with it, or had recovered from it provided the deeply sampled blood TCRbeta repertoires that made up the dataset. Sample metadata almost always included a de-identified subject ID, COVID-19 status, age in years and sex. The prospective study material was composed of cDNA or gDNA derived from T cells, B-cell-depleted T cells, or PBMCs.

The immunoSEQ Assay, a bias-controlled multiplex PCR, was used to amplify TCRbeta CDR3 regions from genomic DNA. Under the source paper's analysis protocol: Nucleated cell counts per sample were estimated from amplification of reference gene primers within the assay. To quantify the absolute abundance of each unique TCRbeta CDR3 rearrangement, sequence reads were collapsed and filtered. For each sample, productive Simpson clonality was calculated as the square root of Simpson's diversity index across productive rearrangements. This immuneACCESS table, as held by TCRdb, lists in-frame sequences with V and J called but not all clones. Of the missing ones, under half trace to an unresolved V gene in checked studies; the others have no known cause. From that table come the V and J calls and clone size; the DNA was used to work out D and trimming. Counted in this sample were approximately 150,000 clones; around 89% of them appeared once. Clones ranked in the top ten supply 25% to 35% of the sample.

Each collaborating institution followed its own protocols to collect whole blood in K2EDTA tubes. For TCRbeta analysis, collaborator samples were shipped as frozen whole blood, as isolated PBMCs, or as DNA extracted from either sample type. Points the paper makes about the study in general: The quantity of clinical and demographic metadata differed by source and by participant and was supplied without curation.

CDR1 and CDR2, looked up from the germline V gene (reference sequence), are MNHNY and SVGAGI. Trimming leaves V shorter by 6 bases and J shorter by 2 bases, with the junction holding 9 bases beyond the gene matches. From its cysteine to its phenylalanine, the CDR3 spans 16 amino acids. Of the read, only the CDR3 DNA is kept; its 48 bases are in frame from base 1. The receptor was isolated from a human donor in a cohort sampled during active COVID-19. Sequencing was carried out using peripheral blood. The V gene is TRBV6-6 and the J gene is TRBJ2-2; 7 central nucleotides agree with TRBD2. The CDR3 is CASRRSSGENTGELFF. The sequenced DNA is TGTGCCAGCAGACGATCTAGCGGAGAAAACACCGGGGAGCTGTTTTTT.